This is a list of T cell receptor beta chains from one sample in a study of cytomegalovirus exposure and HLA in healthy donors. Here immunoSEQ multiplex PCR was the method, and the copy in TCRdb shows in-frame clones only, minus some. The repertoire has about 230,000 clones, more than 60% of them found once; the top ten carry less than 3.5%. Sequenced material: PBMCs. These receptors came from a woman aged 60 to 75 in good health and CMV-seropositive. The CDR3 runs from the conserved cysteine through the conserved F or W. The D gene is left open where the match is weak. For some rows the clone size is stated as once, few or many, or as a class when expanded; others skip it.

v_call	d_call	clone_size	cdr3_length	j_call	cdr3_nt	cdr3_aa
TRBV5-5	TRBD2	few	15	TRBJ2-3	TGTGCCAGCAGGACTACTAGCGGGGGCACAGATACGCAGTATTTT	CASRTTSGGTDTQYF
TRBV4-1	TRBD1	-	14	TRBJ2-7	TGCGCCAGCAGCCCCGGACAGGGGGCCTACGAGCAGTACTTC	CASSPGQGAYEQYF
TRBV5-1	-	once	13	TRBJ2-2	TGCGCCAGCAGCTTTGGCGGCGCCGGGGAGCTGTTTTTT	CASSFGGAGELFF
TRBV2	-	-	14	TRBJ2-7	TGTGCCAGCAAGCTAGAAGACCTTACTTACGAGCAGTACTTC	CASKLEDLTYEQYF
TRBV7-2	-	few	13	TRBJ2-1	TGTGCCAGCAGCTTAGCGCTCGGGGTTGGGCAGTTCTTC	CASSLALGVGQFF
TRBV7-2	-	-	14	TRBJ2-5	TGTGCCAGCAGCTTATCAGGCTCCTCGGAGACCCAGTACTTC	CASSLSGSSETQYF
TRBV5-1	TRBD2	-	13	TRBJ2-7	TGCGCCAGCACCACACTGAGCGGGGGGGAGCAGTACTTC	CASTTLSGGEQYF
TRBV7-6	TRBD1	few	16	TRBJ1-4	TGTGCCAGCCAATCGGACAGGGCCACGCCTAATGAAAAACTGTTTTTT	CASQSDRATPNEKLFF
TRBV28	-	-	15	TRBJ1-3	TGTGCCAGCGCGGGGGGCCCCAGCTCTGGAAACACCATATATTTT	CASAGGPSSGNTIYF
TRBV4-1	TRBD2	-	16	TRBJ2-2	TGCGCCAGCAGCCAAGAGTCTAGCGGGGACACCGGGGAGCTGTTTTTT	CASSQESSGDTGELFF
TRBV7-9	-	once	11	TRBJ1-4	TGTGCCAGCAGCCTTAATGAAAAACTGTTTTTT	CASSLNEKLFF
TRBV30	-	once	14	TRBJ1-3	TGTGCCTGGAGTAGGGAGGGGCCCGGAAACACCATATATTTT	CAWSREGPGNTIYF
TRBV6-1	TRBD2	few	16	TRBJ2-2	TGTGCCAGCAGTGAGCAAGCGGGGGTCAACACCGGGGAGCTGTTTTTT	CASSEQAGVNTGELFF
TRBV27	TRBD1	-	14	TRBJ1-6	TGTGCCAGCAGTCTAGGGACAGGGGGTTCACCCCTCCACTTT	CASSLGTGGSPLHF